This T cell receptor (beta chain) was sequenced during a study of blood T cell repertoires in COVID-19 (TCRdb year 2020). About the investigation overall: Samples covering the acute and convalescent phases of COVID-19 were provided by collaborators in the United States, Italy and Spain. The repertoires were released in a freely available public database intended as a resource for research on the immune response to SARS-CoV-2. The prospective study material was composed of cDNA or gDNA derived from T cells, B-cell-depleted T cells, or PBMCs. The samples were drawn from the first 160 participants of the ongoing ImmuneRACE study and from some 1,300 subjects provided by 6 global collaborators. The sample metadata nearly always contained a de-identified subject ID, COVID-19 status, age in years and sex. Where available, HLA class I and class II types were taken from metadata supplied by the sample provider and were not determined by assay-based typing. Deeply sampled blood TCRbeta repertoires from subjects exposed to, actively infected with, or recovered from COVID-19 were included in the dataset.

TCRbeta CDR3 regions were amplified from genomic DNA by means of the immunoSEQ Assay, a bias-controlled multiplex PCR. The original methods were these. The number of nucleated cells in each sample was estimated by amplification of reference gene primers within the assay. To quantify the absolute abundance of each unique TCRbeta CDR3 rearrangement, sequence reads were collapsed and filtered. For each sample, productive Simpson clonality was calculated as the square root of Simpson's diversity index across productive rearrangements. The clones in this table, taken by TCRdb from immuneACCESS, are in-frame only. Not every clone is retained; where verified, under half of the shortfall comes from an unresolved V gene, and the cause of the rest is unknown. That table supplies the V and J calls and clone size; D and trimming were determined from the DNA. The sample records 250,000 to 300,000 clones, about nine tenths of which are singletons. The top ten hold around 15% of the sample.

There are a few counts of this clone. Its specific antigen is unknown. Base qualities are not recorded, but no much larger clone differs from it by a single base. Participants in the prospective study were aged roughly 18 to 90 years, lived in 20 to 25 United States geographic areas, and enrolled through a virtual design. Cohort assignment in the prospective study relied on participant-reported clinical history from a screening survey and a study questionnaire. Recovered participants in ImmuneRACE Cohort 3 were defined as having two consecutive negative NP/OP PCR tests, clearance from a healthcare professional, or resolution of symptoms. Each participant in the prospective study had whole blood, serum and a nasopharyngeal or oropharyngeal swab collected by mobile phlebotomists. Additional blood draws and questionnaires over an approximately 2-month period could optionally be provided by prospective study participants. Before DNA extraction, prospective study blood samples were shipped either frozen or at room temperature.

V is cut back by 8 bases and J by 3 bases, with 3 bases in the junction unmatched. From the cysteine up to the phenylalanine, the CDR3 has a length of 13 residues. Here the CDR3 DNA is all that survives: 39 bases in frame from base 1. In the germline V gene, CDR1 corresponds to MGHDK and CDR2 to SYGVNS. Overall results and qualifications from the work: The quantity of clinical and demographic metadata differed by source and by participant and was supplied without curation.

This chain joins TRBV25-1 to TRBJ1-1, with TRBD1 identical over 10 junction bases. The sequencing sample was made of PBMCs or T cells enriched from blood (not recorded which). The sequence was collected from a man aged 18 to 35 who had recovered from COVID-19. DNA sequence: TGTGCCAGCGGGGACAGGGGTGACACTGAAGCTTTCTTT. Its translation reads: CASGDRGDTEAFF.